This T cell receptor (beta chain) is from a study of tumor-infiltrating lymphocytes in primary liver carcinoma. Regarding this clonotype: This is likely a read error, given that the CDR3 carries no conserved phenylalanine or tryptophan at its end. The DNA is omitted, as the CDR3 cannot be located on it reliably, and the CDR3 follows TCRdb's listing.

The tissue used was unsorted bulk material of roughly 17-34 mg. RNA and DNA were co-extracted from it with the AllPrep DNA/RNA mini kit. With a constant-region primer, TCR beta cDNA was made from roughly 500 ng of total RNA. The TCR beta library was amplified through three nested multiplex PCR rounds in a modified ARM-PCR procedure. TRBV1-TRBV30 forward primers paired with a C-beta reverse primer drove the first two PCR rounds, about 11 cycles each. TCRdb re-called the multiplex PCR reads with MiXCR, one entry per CDR3 protein. The sample lists tens of thousands of distinct CDR3 sequences, 65% to 85% seen once, with about two fifths in the top ten. The CDR3 contains 13 residues when both ends are counted. Germline CDR1 SGHAT, CDR2 FQNNGV.

V is TRBV11-2 and J is TRBJ2-1. Specimen: liver tumor tissue from sampling region 4. Subset in this sample: tumor region T4, right-lateral pole. This TCR was sampled from a woman in her 30s with primary liver carcinoma and hepatitis B virus infection. The CDR3: CASSLNGAYERFL.